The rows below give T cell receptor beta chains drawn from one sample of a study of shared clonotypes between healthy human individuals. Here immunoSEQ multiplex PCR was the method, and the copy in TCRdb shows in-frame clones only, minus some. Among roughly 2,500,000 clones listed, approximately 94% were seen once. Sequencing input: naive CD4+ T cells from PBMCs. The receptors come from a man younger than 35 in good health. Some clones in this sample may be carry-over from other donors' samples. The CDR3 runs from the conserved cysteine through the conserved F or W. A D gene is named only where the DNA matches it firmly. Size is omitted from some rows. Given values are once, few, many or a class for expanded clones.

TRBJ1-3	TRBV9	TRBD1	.	TGTGCCAGCAGCTCAGGGGGTATAATCTCTGGAAACACCATATATTTT	CASSSGGIISGNTIYF
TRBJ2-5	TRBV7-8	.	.	TGTGCCAGCAGCTTCGGCCTCAGCCAGTACCAAGAGACCCAGTACTTC	CASSFGLSQYQETQYF
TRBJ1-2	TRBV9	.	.	TGTGCCAGCAGCGTAGCGGATCTGCGCTATGGCTACACCTTC	CASSVADLRYGYTF
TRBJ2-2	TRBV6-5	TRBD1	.	TGTGCCAGCAACAGGGGAAGAGACACCGGGGAGCTGTTTTTT	CASNRGRDTGELFF
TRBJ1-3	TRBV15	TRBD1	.	TGTGCCACCAGCGGAGGAGGGGGCGGGTTTCGAAACACCATATATTTT	CATSGGGGGFRNTIYF
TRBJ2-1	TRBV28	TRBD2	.	TGTGCCAGCAATCAAAATCTAGGGACTAGAGCCTACAATGAGCAGTTCTTC	CASNQNLGTRAYNEQFF
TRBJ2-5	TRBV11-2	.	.	TGTGCCAGCAGCTTCATGGCAAGGCGGGGACAGTACCAAGAGACCCAGTACTTC	CASSFMARRGQYQETQYF
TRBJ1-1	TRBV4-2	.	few	TGTGCCAGCAGCCAATCCAGGGCCGGCACTGAAGCTTTCTTT	CASSQSRAGTEAFF
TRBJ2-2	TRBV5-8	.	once	TGTGCCAGCAGCTTGGGGCAGGTCAACACCGGGGAGCTGTTTTTT	CASSLGQVNTGELFF
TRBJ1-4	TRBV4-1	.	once	TGCGCCAGCAGGTATCCGGGGCGTCAGGAAAAACTGTTTTTT	CASRYPGRQEKLFF
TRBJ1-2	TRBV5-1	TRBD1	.	TGCGCCAGCAGCCCGGCGACAGGGAGGGGTAACTATGGCTACACCTTC	CASSPATGRGNYGYTF
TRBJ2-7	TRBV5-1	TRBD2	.	TGCGCCAGCAGCTACGCGGACCGGGGGGGCCGGGACCTCGTCTACGAGCAGTACTTC	CASSYADRGGRDLVYEQYF
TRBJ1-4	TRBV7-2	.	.	TGTGCCAGCAGCTTAGTCTCGACAGTTAATGAAAAACTGTTTTTT	CASSLVSTVNEKLFF
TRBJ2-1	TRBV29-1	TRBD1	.	TGCAGCGGCGGACAGGGGCGGTACAATGAGCAGTTCTTC	CSGGQGRYNEQFF
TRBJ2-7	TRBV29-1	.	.	TGCAGCGTCACGGATCTGGCGGTGGACGAGCAGTACTTC	CSVTDLAVDEQYF
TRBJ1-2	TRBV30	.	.	TGTGCCTGGAGTTACCCTCCGGGGAACTATGGCTACACCTTC	CAWSYPPGNYGYTF
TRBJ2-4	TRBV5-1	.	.	TGCGCCAGCAGCCTGGGTGAGGGCTCAGACAAAAACATTCAGTACTTC	CASSLGEGSDKNIQYF
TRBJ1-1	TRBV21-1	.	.	TGTGCCAGCAGCAAAAAAGGGGTTACTGAAGCTTTCTTT	CASSKKGVTEAFF
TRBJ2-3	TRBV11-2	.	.	TGTGCCAGCAGCTCCAAGACCGACAGGTTATCGCAGTATTTT	CASSSKTDRLSQYF
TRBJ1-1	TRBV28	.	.	TGTGCCAGCAGTTTTTCTGAAGAATTCACTGAAGCTTTCTTT	CASSFSEEFTEAFF
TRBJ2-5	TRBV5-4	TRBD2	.	TGTGCCAGCAGCTTGGGGATCCTAGCGGGAGAGGAGACCCAGTACTTC	CASSLGILAGEETQYF
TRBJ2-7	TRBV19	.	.	TGTGCCAGTAGCAGTGGGAGGTCCAGGAAGCAGTACTTC	CASSSGRSRKQYF
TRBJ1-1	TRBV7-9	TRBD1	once	TGTGCCAGCAGCTTGCCCTGGACAGGGTCCACTGAAGCTTTCTTT	CASSLPWTGSTEAFF
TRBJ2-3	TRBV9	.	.	TGTGCCAGCAGCGTAGGGGTCGGGAGCCCAGATACGCAGTATTTT	CASSVGVGSPDTQYF
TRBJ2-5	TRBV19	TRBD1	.	TGTGCCAGTAGTATAGTGGCATTACAGGGGGGAGAGACCCAGTACTTC	CASSIVALQGGETQYF
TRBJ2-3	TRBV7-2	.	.	TGTGCCAGCAGCTTAGAGCGAGCGTCAGATACGCAGTATTTT	CASSLERASDTQYF
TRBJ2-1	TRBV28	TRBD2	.	TGTGCCACCGTTGAGGGCGGGAGGACCTACAATGAGCAGTTCTTC	CATVEGGRTYNEQFF
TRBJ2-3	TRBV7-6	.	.	TGTGCCAGCAGCTCCGGGTCTTACACAGATACGCAGTATTTT	CASSSGSYTDTQYF
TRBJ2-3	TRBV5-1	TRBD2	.	TGCGCCAGCAGCTTGCGGGGGGAGACAGATACGCAGTATTTT	CASSLRGETDTQYF
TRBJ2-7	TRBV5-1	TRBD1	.	TGCGCCAGCAGCTTAACCGGGACAGAGATCTACGAGCAGTACTTC	CASSLTGTEIYEQYF
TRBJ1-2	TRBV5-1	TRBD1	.	TGCGCCAGCAGCTTCCTTGGGGACAGCTATGGCTACACCTTC	CASSFLGDSYGYTF
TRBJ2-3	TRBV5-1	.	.	TGCGCCAGCAGTTCTATTCTAGTTGACGATACGCAGTATTTT	CASSSILVDDTQYF
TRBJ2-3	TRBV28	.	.	TGTGCCAGCAGTTCTACGGACCCTAAGTGGGGCACAGATACGCAGTATTTT	CASSSTDPKWGTDTQYF
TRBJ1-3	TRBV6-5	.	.	TGTGCCAGCAGTCCTCGGACCTTCTCTGGAAACACCATATATTTT	CASSPRTFSGNTIYF
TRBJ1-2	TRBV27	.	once	TGTGCCAGCAGTTTTCGGGGGCTGGAAGGCTACACCTTC	CASSFRGLEGYTF
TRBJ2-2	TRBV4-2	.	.	TGTGCCAGCAGCCAAGACCGGGGTGGGACCGGGGAGCTGTTTTTT	CASSQDRGGTGELFF
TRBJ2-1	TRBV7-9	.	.	TGTGCCAGCAGCTTAGTGGGGCTAGCGTTGGTCAATGAGCAGTTCTTC	CASSLVGLALVNEQFF
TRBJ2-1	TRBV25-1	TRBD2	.	TGTGCCAGCAGCAGTCCCGGGGGGGTCTACAATGAGCAGTTCTTC	CASSSPGGVYNEQFF
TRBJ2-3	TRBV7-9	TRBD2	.	TGTGCCAGCAGCTTAGCGGGAGGGCCCTTCACTGGGAGTGGAACGCAGTATTTT	CASSLAGGPFTGSGTQYF
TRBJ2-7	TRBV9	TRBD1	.	TGTGCCAGCAGCGTATTCGGACAGGGTGAAGACGAGCAGTACTTC	CASSVFGQGEDEQYF
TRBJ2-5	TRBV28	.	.	TGTGCCAGCAGTTTCGGCGCTTACGGGGAGACCCAGTACTTC	CASSFGAYGETQYF
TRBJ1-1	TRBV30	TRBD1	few	TGTGCCTGGACCCGAAACAGGGGCCCGAACACTGAAGCTTTCTTT	CAWTRNRGPNTEAFF
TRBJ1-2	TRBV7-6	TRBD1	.	TGTGCCAGCAGCTCGCTACAGGGGGCTGTGTTCGGTGGCTACACCTTC	CASSSLQGAVFGGYTF
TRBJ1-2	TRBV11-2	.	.	TGTGCCAGCAGCTTTCGGACTAAGGGAATCTATGGCTACACCTTC	CASSFRTKGIYGYTF
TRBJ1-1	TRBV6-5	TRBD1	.	TGTGCCAGCAGCCGGACCACAGGGGAGGGCACTGAAGCTTTCTTT	CASSRTTGEGTEAFF